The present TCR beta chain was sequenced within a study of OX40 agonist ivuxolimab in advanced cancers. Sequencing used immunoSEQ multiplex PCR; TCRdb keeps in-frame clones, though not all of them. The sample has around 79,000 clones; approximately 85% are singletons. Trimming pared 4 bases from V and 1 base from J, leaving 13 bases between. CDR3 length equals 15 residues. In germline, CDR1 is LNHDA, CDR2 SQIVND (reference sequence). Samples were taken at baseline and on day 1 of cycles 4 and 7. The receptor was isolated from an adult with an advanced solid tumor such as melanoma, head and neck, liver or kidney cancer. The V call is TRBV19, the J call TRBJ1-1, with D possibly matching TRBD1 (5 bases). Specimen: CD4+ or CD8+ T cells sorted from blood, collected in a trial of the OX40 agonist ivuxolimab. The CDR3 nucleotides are TGTGCCAGTAGTACCTACTCCGGGGGGAACACTGAAGCTTTCTTT. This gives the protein CASSTYSGGNTEAFF. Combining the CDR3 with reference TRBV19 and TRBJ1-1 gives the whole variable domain DGGITQSPKYLFRKEGQNVTLSCEQNLNHDAMYWYRQDPGQGLRLIYYSQIVNDFQKGDIAEGYSVSREKKESFPLTVTSAQKNPTAFYLCASSTYSGGNTEAFFGQGTRLTVV.